Listed below are T cell receptor beta chains from one sample, sequenced in a study of blood T cell repertoires in COVID-19. Here immunoSEQ multiplex PCR was the method, and the copy in TCRdb shows in-frame clones only, minus some. The sample lists some 70,000 clones, roughly nine tenths occurring once. Sequenced sample: peripheral blood. Receptors originate from a woman aged 50 to 60 with COVID-19, enrolled during active disease. The CDR3 runs from the conserved cysteine through the conserved F or W. D genes are given only for firm matches. For some rows the clone size is stated as once, few or many, or as a class when expanded; others skip it.

-,-,TRBV4-1,13,TRBJ2-3,CASSQMALDTQYF,TGCGCCAGCAGCCAAATGGCTTTAGATACGCAGTATTTT
TRBD1,-,TRBV7-2,14,TRBJ1-5,CASSLDRANQPQHF,TGTGCCAGCAGCTTGGACAGGGCCAATCAGCCCCAGCATTTT
-,-,TRBV13,14,TRBJ1-2,CASSSLDFYYGYTF,TGTGCCAGCAGCTCTCTGGACTTTTACTATGGCTACACCTTC
TRBD1,once,TRBV11-3,16,TRBJ2-7,CASSLAWDSLSYEQYF,TGTGCCAGCAGCTTAGCCTGGGACAGCCTCTCCTACGAGCAGTACTTC
TRBD1,-,TRBV5-5,15,TRBJ2-3,CASSGRDRATDTQYF,TGTGCCAGCAGCGGCCGGGACAGGGCCACAGATACGCAGTATTTT
-,-,TRBV4-1,17,TRBJ2-6,CASSQGPVRSGANVLTF,TGCGCCAGCAGCCAAGGCCCCGTGCGGTCCGGGGCCAACGTCCTGACTTTC
TRBD2,-,TRBV27,18,TRBJ2-7,CASSSSPREVGRAHEQYF,TGTGCCAGCAGTTCGTCCCCTAGGGAGGTCGGGAGGGCCCACGAGCAGTACTTC
-,-,TRBV7-9,13,TRBJ1-1,CASSLGQGSEAFF,TGTGCCAGCAGCTTGGGGCAGGGCTCTGAAGCTTTCTTT
-,-,TRBV28,14,TRBJ2-1,CASSPGGQYDEQFF,TGTGCCAGCAGCCCCGGGGGGCAGTACGATGAGCAGTTCTTC
-,-,TRBV5-1,16,TRBJ2-7,CASSLVVQGPGYEQYF,TGCGCCAGCAGCTTGGTTGTACAGGGTCCTGGGTACGAGCAGTACTTC
TRBD1,-,TRBV11-2,14,TRBJ2-2,CASSLRGTAGELFF,TGTGCCAGCAGCTTAAGAGGGACAGCCGGGGAGCTGTTTTTT
TRBD1,-,TRBV5-1,16,TRBJ1-6,CASSLATQGSTSPLHF,TGCGCCAGCAGCTTAGCTACACAGGGGAGTACTTCACCCCTCCACTTT
TRBD1,-,TRBV9,14,TRBJ2-7,CASSATGTGAEQYF,TGTGCCAGCAGCGCGACCGGGACAGGGGCCGAGCAGTACTTC
-,once,TRBV2,15,TRBJ1-5,CASGLKGAGGRAQHF,TGTGCCAGCGGATTGAAAGGGGCCGGGGGGAGAGCCCAGCATTTT
TRBD2,-,TRBV19,17,TRBJ2-1,CASSTMTSGRGYNEQFF,TGTGCCAGTAGTACGATGACTAGCGGGAGGGGTTACAATGAGCAGTTCTTC
TRBD2,-,TRBV7-2,15,TRBJ2-1,CASSVSTSGYNEQFF,TGTGCCAGCAGCGTATCTACTAGCGGTTACAATGAGCAGTTCTTC
TRBD2,-,TRBV28,15,TRBJ2-7,CASSLLAGGPGEQYF,TGTGCCAGCAGCTTGCTAGCGGGAGGGCCGGGCGAGCAGTACTTC
TRBD2,-,TRBV4-3,15,TRBJ2-7,CASSQEAGFLYEQYF,TGCGCCAGCAGCCAGGAAGCGGGATTTCTCTACGAGCAGTACTTC
-,-,TRBV9,14,TRBJ2-2,CASSATSAPGELFF,TGTGCCAGCAGCGCCACTTCTGCCCCCGGGGAGCTGTTTTTT
-,-,TRBV6-5,16,TRBJ1-4,CASSYSGGLTNEKLFF,TGTGCCAGCAGTTACTCGGGGGGGCTGACTAATGAAAAACTGTTTTTT
TRBD1,once,TRBV28,14,TRBJ1-1,CASSGRTGYTEAFF,TGTGCCAGCAGTGGACGGACAGGGTACACTGAAGCTTTCTTT
-,-,TRBV7-2,15,TRBJ2-2,CASTIPGQLTGELFF,TGTGCCAGCACCATCCCGGGACAACTGACCGGGGAGCTGTTTTTT
TRBD2,-,TRBV28,17,TRBJ2-1,CASSLWASGSHYNEQFF,TGTGCCAGCAGTTTATGGGCTAGCGGGAGCCATTACAATGAGCAGTTCTTC
-,-,TRBV6-6,12,TRBJ1-2,CASSKGQNGYTF,TGTGCCAGCAGTAAAGGACAGAATGGCTACACCTTC
-,few,TRBV13,13,TRBJ1-5,CASSKGSGQPQHF,TGTGCCAGCAGCAAAGGGTCAGGGCAGCCCCAGCATTTT
TRBD1,-,TRBV19,15,TRBJ1-1,CASSLRQGRNTEAFF,TGTGCCAGTAGTCTCCGACAGGGACGGAACACTGAAGCTTTCTTT
TRBD1,-,TRBV19,15,TRBJ2-7,CASSPGTGLIDEQYF,TGTGCCAGTAGCCCCGGGACAGGATTAATAGACGAGCAGTACTTC
-,-,TRBV6-1,15,TRBJ1-2,CASSEWTVPNYGYTF,TGTGCCAGCAGTGAATGGACAGTCCCTAACTATGGCTACACCTTC
-,-,TRBV29-1,11,TRBJ1-2,CSVETGFGYTF,TGCAGCGTTGAGACCGGGTTTGGCTACACCTTC
-,few,TRBV28,15,TRBJ1-6,CASSFDPGLGSPLHF,TGTGCCAGCAGTTTTGATCCAGGGCTCGGTTCACCCCTCCACTTT
TRBD2,once,TRBV28,14,TRBJ2-3,CASANAGVVDTQYF,TGTGCCAGCGCAAATGCGGGAGTCGTAGATACGCAGTATTTT
TRBD1,-,TRBV7-2,15,TRBJ2-1,CASSTTWTGVNEQFF,TGTGCCAGCAGCACGACCTGGACAGGGGTGAATGAGCAGTTCTTC
-,-,TRBV5-1,16,TRBJ2-2,CASSLSGGLGTGELFF,TGCGCCAGCAGCTTGTCCGGGGGATTGGGTACCGGGGAGCTGTTTTTT
-,-,TRBV12-3/TRBV12-4,13,TRBJ2-1,CATGGGGWNEQFF,TGTGCCACTGGGGGAGGCGGGTGGAATGAGCAGTTCTTC
-,-,TRBV5-1,14,TRBJ2-5,CASSSGHNQETQYF,TGCGCCAGCAGCTCGGGACACAACCAAGAGACCCAGTACTTC
-,-,TRBV5-1,15,TRBJ2-7,CASTAWPGSSYEQYF,TGCGCCAGCACCGCATGGCCAGGCAGCTCCTACGAGCAGTACTTC